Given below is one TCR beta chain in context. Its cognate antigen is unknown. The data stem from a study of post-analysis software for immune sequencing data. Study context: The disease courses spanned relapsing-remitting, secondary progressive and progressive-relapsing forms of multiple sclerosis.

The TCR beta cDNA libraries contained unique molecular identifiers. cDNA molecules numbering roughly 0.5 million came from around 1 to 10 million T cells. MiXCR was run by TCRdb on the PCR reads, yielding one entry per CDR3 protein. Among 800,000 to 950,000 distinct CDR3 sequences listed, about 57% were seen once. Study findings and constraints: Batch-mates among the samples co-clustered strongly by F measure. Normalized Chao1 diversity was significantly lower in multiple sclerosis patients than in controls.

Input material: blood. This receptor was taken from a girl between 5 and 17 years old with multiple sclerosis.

The CDR3 DNA is TGCAGTGCTACCCACGGGGTATCGTACAATGAGCAGTACTTC. This translates into CSATHGVSYNEQYF. V gene TRBV20-1 combines with J gene TRBJ2-5; tentative D call: TRBD2 (5 bases). This CDR3 has 14 residues. The germline V gene encodes CDR1 DFQATT and CDR2 SNEGSKA (reference sequence). Trimming pared 4 bases from V and 11 bases from J, leaving 23 bases between.